The 30 T cell receptor beta chains presented below share a single source sample, sequenced in a study of blood T cell repertoires in COVID-19. Sequencing used immunoSEQ multiplex PCR; TCRdb keeps in-frame clones, though not all of them. The sample has around 160,000 clones; approximately 82% are singletons. The specimen sequenced was peripheral blood. Every receptor here comes from a human donor with acute or convalescent COVID-19. The donor label of this sample is uncertain.

CDR3 nucleotides: TGTGCCATCCGGGACAGGGAGAGGGGAGACACTGAAGCTTTCTTT. Its translation: CAIRDRERGDTEAFF. The chain links TRBV10-3 to TRBJ1-1, with 9 bases identical to TRBD1. Trimming removed 8 bases from V and 3 bases from J; junction bases left unmatched: 10. The CDR3 is 15 amino acids. The V gene's germline CDR1 is ENHRY and CDR2 SYGVKD.

In regard to this clone: This same CDR3 is encoded by further DNA sequences in the sample. V gene TRBV7-9 combines with J gene TRBJ1-2; no clear D gene. The V gene lost 1 base and the J gene lost 2 bases, with 8 bases spanning the gap. Germline CDR1 SEHNR, CDR2 FQNEAQ (reference sequence). The length of the CDR3 is 14 residues. CDR3: CASSLGGLNYGYTF. In DNA form, the CDR3 reads TGTGCCAGCAGCTTAGGTGGGCTAAACTATGGCTACACCTTC.

This chain uses TRBV5-4 with TRBJ2-3; D is possibly TRBD2 (6 bases). V was cut by 2 bases and J by 7 bases, with 17 bases left in between. The germline V gene has CDR1 SGHNT and CDR2 YYREEE (reference sequence). CDR3 size: 15 residues. The CDR3 bases are TGTGCCAGCAGCTTTGACAAGGGGACTTGGAATACGCAGTATTTT. Its translation: CASSFDKGTWNTQYF.

The rearrangement links TRBV2 to TRBJ1-2, with D maybe TRBD1 (5 bases). The CDR3 contains 15 residues. V lost 7 bases and J 2 bases, leaving 17 bases between the germline ends. Germline lookup yields CDR1 SNHLY and CDR2 FYNNEI. The CDR3 region has the DNA TGTGCCAGCATTGGACAAGAGCTGCCAAACTATGGCTACACCTTC. Its translation is CASIGQELPNYGYTF.

The chain carries TRBV30 and TRBJ1-2; D gene unclear. Germline CDR1 is GTSNPN and CDR2 is SVGIG (reference sequence). With 0 bases removed from V and 5 bases from J, the gap between germline ends came to 13 bases. The CDR3 runs to 14 residues. CDR3 in amino acids: CAWSVSAYGYGYTF. The CDR3, as DNA: TGTGCCTGGAGTGTAAGCGCGTATGGGTATGGCTACACCTTC.

This rearrangement joins TRBV4-2 to TRBJ1-2; 9 bases map to TRBD1. Germline V lookup: CDR1 LGHNA, CDR2 YNFKEQ. V trimming: 4 bases; J trimming: 4 bases; junction bases outside the gene matches: 7. CDR3 length equals 15 residues. The CDR3 loop reads CASSRPQGAIYGYTF. In DNA, the CDR3 is TGTGCCAGCAGCCGTCCACAGGGGGCTATCTATGGCTACACCTTC.

The chain combines TRBV4-3 with TRBJ1-1, with no clear D. Germline V lookup: CDR1 LGHNA, CDR2 YSLEER. CDR3 length: 14 amino acids. V lost 4 bases and J lost 4, with 13 bases in between. The CDR3 DNA follows: TGCGCCAGCAGCCGTACAATAATTGGCACTGAAGCTTTCTTT. This encodes CASSRTIIGTEAFF.

This chain links TRBV11-2 with TRBJ1-2; 8 positions match TRBD1. The CDR3 length is 16 residues. The V and J ends lost 1 base and 6 bases, in that order; junction bases with no gene match: 10. The germline CDR1 and CDR2 sequences are SGHAT and FQNNGV. The CDR3 loop reads CASSLGRTGKSNGYTF. Here the CDR3 DNA reads TGTGCCAGCAGCTTAGGGAGGACAGGGAAAAGTAATGGCTACACCTTC.

The chain uses TRBV7-2 and TRBJ1-1; D unresolved. Germline lookup yields CDR1 SGHTA and CDR2 FQGNSA. This CDR3 comprises 13 residues. The V end lost 7 bases, the J end lost 3 bases, and 12 bases lay between the germline ends. In DNA form, the CDR3 reads TGTGCCAGCAACCCCGGGTCTTACACTGAAGCTTTCTTT. It yields the protein CASNPGSYTEAFF. The full variable domain, completed using reference TRBV7-2 and TRBJ1-1, is GAGVSQSPSNKVTEKGKDVELRCDPISGHTALYWYRQSLGQGLEFLIYFQGNSAPDKSGLPSDRFSAERTGGSVSTLTIQRTQQEDSAVYLCASNPGSYTEAFFGQGTRLTVV.

The chain employs TRBV6-6 and TRBJ1-2, with TRBD1 identical over 9 bases. The V segment lost 0 bases and the J segment 5 bases; nucleotides outside the gene matches: 1. The CDR3 consists of 14 residues. Germline assignment: CDR1 MNHNY and CDR2 SVGAGI (reference sequence). For the CDR3, the DNA is TGTGCCAGCAGTTACTCTGGACAGGGGTATGGCTACACCTTC. It translates to CASSYSGQGYGYTF.

The rearrangement joins TRBV12-3 or TRBV12-4 to TRBJ1-1, with 9 bases matching TRBD1. The CDR3 contains 13 residues. V trimming: 7 bases; J trimming: 2 bases; junction bases outside the gene matches: 2. The CDR3 reads CASKGQGNTEAFF. CDR3 bases: TGTGCCAGCAAGGGACAGGGTAACACTGAAGCTTTCTTT.

The genes are TRBV18 and TRBJ1-4; 8 bases line up with TRBD1. The CDR3 contains 17 residues. V lost 1 base, J lost 7 bases, and 11 bases stayed unmatched. Germline values: CDR1 KGHSH, CDR2 LQKENI. DNA for the CDR3: TGTGCCAGCTCACCACTCGACACCGGGACAGGAAGTGAAAAACTGTTTTTT. It translates to CASSPLDTGTGSEKLFF.

As to this clone: At the DNA level, this CDR3 is encoded by other sequences in the same sample as well. This chain links TRBV18 with TRBJ1-6, with 8 bases aligning to TRBD1. Germline CDR1 is KGHSH and CDR2 is LQKENI. This CDR3 is 15 amino acids long. The ends lost 2 bases at V and 3 bases at J; junction bases unmatched: 0. The CDR3, as DNA: TGTGCCAGCTCACCAGGACAGGGCTATAATTCACCCCTCCACTTT. The encoded protein is CASSPGQGYNSPLHF.

This clone came up once. The gene calls are TRBV7-2 and TRBJ1-2; D gene ambiguous. This CDR3 is built from 16 residues. V shed 2 bases and J shed 4 bases, with 17 bases lying between them. The V gene's germline CDR1 is SGHTA and CDR2 FQGNSA. CDR3 in amino acids: CASSLIRQALPYGYTF. Written as DNA, the CDR3 is TGTGCCAGCAGCTTAATTAGGCAGGCCCTACCCTATGGCTACACCTTC.

V is TRBV5-1 and J is TRBJ1-1, with 11 bases aligning to TRBD1. With 3 bases clipped from V and 5 bases from J, the junction kept 3 bases outside the gene matches. This CDR3 region has 14 residues. Germline assignment: CDR1 SGHRS and CDR2 YFSETQ. DNA for the CDR3: TGCGCCAGCAGCTGGGACAGGGGGAGGACTGAAGCTTTCTTT. This codes for CASSWDRGRTEAFF.

The chain couples TRBV12-3 or TRBV12-4 to TRBJ1-2; D not certain. The CDR3 covers 13 residues. V gave up 3 bases and J gave up 4 bases, with 9 bases separating them. The CDR3 is CASSFPGSYGYTF. The CDR3 region has the DNA TGTGCCAGCAGTTTTCCGGGGAGCTATGGCTACACCTTC.

The chain recombines TRBV7-2 with TRBJ1-5; the D gene is possibly TRBD1 (6 bases). The V gene's germline CDR1 is SGHTA and CDR2 FQGNSA. V lost 3 bases and J lost 9, with 12 bases in between. The CDR3 totals 13 residues. CDR3 coding DNA: TGTGCCAGCAGCTTCAGGGGCCAAGGGCCCCAGCATTTT. This gives the protein CASSFRGQGPQHF. The variable domain in full, with the rest retrieved from reference TRBV7-2 and TRBJ1-5, is GAGVSQSPSNKVTEKGKDVELRCDPISGHTALYWYRQSLGQGLEFLIYFQGNSAPDKSGLPSDRFSAERTGGSVSTLTIQRTQQEDSAVYLCASSFRGQGPQHFGDGTRLSIL.

The chain employs TRBV29-1 and TRBJ1-1; 8 bases map to TRBD1. The CDR3 covers 12 residues. CDR1 is SQVTM and CDR2 is ANQGSEA in the germline V gene. The V and J ends lost 4 bases and 4 bases, in that order; junction bases with no gene match: 2. Written as DNA, the CDR3 is TGCAGCGTTGGACAGGGGACCACTGAAGCTTTCTTT. As protein: CSVGQGTTEAFF.

The chain uses TRBV5-1 and TRBJ2-1; TRBD2 matches 7 bases. Trimming removed 4 bases from V and 8 bases from J; junction bases left unmatched: 12. This CDR3 has 15 residues. Germline-derived CDR1 and CDR2 are SGHRS and YFSETQ. In DNA form, the CDR3 reads TGCGCCAGCAGCCCTGGGGGGGAGGCTTTCTATGAGCAGTTCTTC. The encoded protein is CASSPGGEAFYEQFF.

J is TRBJ2-2 and V is TRBV6-2 or TRBV6-3, with 8 bases lining up with TRBD1. There are 16 residues in the CDR3. The J segment lost 4 bases and the V segment lost 4 bases, leaving 8 bases of the junction unmatched. Looked up from germline, CDR1 is MNHEY and CDR2 is SVGEGT. The CDR3 protein is CASSLRTGSGTGELFF. Written as DNA, the CDR3 is TGTGCCAGCAGTTTGAGGACAGGGTCGGGCACCGGGGAGCTGTTTTTT.

In this sample, this clone turned up once. V usage is TRBV5-6 and J usage is TRBJ1-2; 8 nucleotides match TRBD1. Trimming removed 4 bases from V and 8 bases from J; junction bases left unmatched: 10. This CDR3 has 14 amino acids. Germline CDR1 reads SGHDT; CDR2 reads YYEEEE. The CDR3 reads CASSPRQGMYGYTF. The CDR3 DNA reads as TGTGCCAGCAGCCCCCGACAGGGGATGTACGGCTACACCTTC. The complete variable domain, with remaining parts taken from reference TRBV5-6 and TRBJ1-2, reads DAGVTQSPTHLIKTRGQQVTLRCSPKSGHDTVSWYQQALGQGPQFIFQYYEEEERQRGNFPDRFSGHQFPNYSSELNVNALLLGDSALYLCASSPRQGMYGYTFGSGTRLTVV.

This chain connects TRBV30 to TRBJ1-1; D remains ambiguous. The CDR3 totals 14 residues. With 3 bases removed from V and 6 bases from J, the gap between germline ends came to 17 bases. Germline-derived CDR1 and CDR2 are GTSNPN and SVGIG (reference sequence). CDR3 sequence: CAWRPLERSAEAFF. Here the CDR3 DNA reads TGTGCCTGGAGGCCCCTAGAAAGGAGCGCTGAAGCTTTCTTT.

This clone was counted ten times or more. CDR3: CASSRLLGGTEAFF. DNA for the CDR3: TGTGCCAGCTCTCGTTTGTTGGGGGGCACTGAAGCTTTCTTT. The chain employs TRBV7-9 and TRBJ1-1, with D possibly TRBD1 on 5 matching bases. Trimming shortened V by 8 bases and J by 4 bases, and 17 bases separated the two germline ends. The CDR3 runs 14 residues. In germline, CDR1 is SEHNR, CDR2 FQNEAQ (reference sequence).

The CDR3 loop reads CASSLRASGGLLWTGELFF. The CDR3 DNA sequence: TGTGCCAGCAGCTTAAGGGCTAGCGGGGGGCTCCTATGGACCGGGGAGCTGTTTTTT. The V gene is TRBV7-9, the J gene TRBJ2-2; 11 bases align to TRBD2. This CDR3 spans 19 amino acids. V gave up 2 bases and J gave up 5 bases; unmatched junction bases: 13. The germline V gene has CDR1 SEHNR and CDR2 FQNEAQ (reference sequence).

This sequence joins TRBV19 and TRBJ2-4; 11 bases match TRBD1. There are 19 residues in the CDR3. Germline assignment: CDR1 LNHDA and CDR2 SQIVND (reference sequence). Trimming at V came to 3 bases and at J to 0 bases, leaving 10 bases not matched to a gene. DNA for the CDR3: TGTGCCAGTAGTATGGCCGGGACAGGGGGAAATCTAGCCAAAAACATTCAGTACTTC. Protein sequence: CASSMAGTGGNLAKNIQYF.

The chain employs TRBV3-1 (or the pseudogene TRBV3-2) and TRBJ1-2; D gene ambiguous. CDR1 is LGHDT and CDR2 is YNNKEL in the germline V gene (reference sequence). The CDR3 consists of 14 residues. Trimming cost V 2 bases and J 4 bases, with 11 bases left between them. CDR3 region: CASSQNTLGYGYTF. For the CDR3, the DNA is TGTGCCAGCAGCCAAAACACCCTTGGCTATGGCTACACCTTC.

This rearrangement joins TRBV7-2 to TRBJ2-1; D is possibly TRBD2 (6 bases). The CDR3 spans 14 residues. CDR1 is SGHTA and CDR2 is FQGNSA in the germline V gene. Trimming took off 5 bases at V and 9 bases at J, with 17 bases between the two ends. The CDR3 region has the DNA TGTGCCAGCAGCCCAGGCCGGGCGGGAATTGAGCAGTTCTTC. This sequence encodes CASSPGRAGIEQFF.

The chain employs TRBV29-1 and TRBJ1-2, with 9 bases lining up with TRBD1. Germline CDR1 is SQVTM and CDR2 is ANQGSEA. CDR3 length: 15 amino acids. With 7 bases clipped from V and 8 bases from J, the junction kept 17 bases outside the gene matches. The DNA of the CDR3 is TGCAGCGCACCGGGACAGGGAAAGGAAAGGGGCGGCTACACCTTC. Amino acid sequence: CSAPGQGKERGGYTF.

The chain carries TRBV19 and TRBJ1-5; D not resolved. The CDR3 runs to 16 residues. CDR1 and CDR2 (germline): LNHDA, SQIVND (reference sequence). V lost 7 bases and J 2 bases, leaving 18 bases between the germline ends. CDR3 in amino acids: CASNSVITLGNQPQHF. In DNA form, the CDR3 reads TGTGCCAGTAACTCCGTTATTACCCTGGGCAATCAGCCCCAGCATTTT.

The chain couples TRBV27 to TRBJ2-3; 13 bases agree with TRBD2. Looked up from germline, CDR1 is MNHEY and CDR2 is SMNVEV (reference sequence). With 6 bases clipped from V and 4 bases from J, the junction kept 7 bases outside the gene matches. CDR3 length equals 16 residues. The CDR3 nucleotides read TGTGCCAGCAGCAGACCGGGACTAGCGGGGTCAGATACGCAGTATTTT. Translating gives CASSRPGLAGSDTQYF.